The rows below give T cell receptor beta chains drawn from one sample of a study of blood T cell repertoires in COVID-19. Only in-frame clones appear in the TCRdb table, and some are missing; sequencing was by immunoSEQ multiplex PCR. This sample yields 380,000 or so clones, of which roughly 86% are seen a single time; 1.3% belongs to the top ten. The sequencing input was PBMCs or T cells enriched from blood (not recorded which). These receptors all stem from a young man who had recovered from COVID-19. CDR3s include the opening cysteine and the closing phenylalanine or tryptophan. A D gene is named only where the DNA matches it firmly. Not all rows give a size; the values are once, few, many and, for expanded clones, a class.

v_call: TRBV30
d_call: TRBD1
clone_size: -
j_call: TRBJ2-5
cdr3_aa: CACDRGRTQYF
cdr3_nt: TGTGCCTGTGACAGGGGGCGGACCCAGTACTTC

v_call: TRBV11-2
d_call: TRBD1
clone_size: -
j_call: TRBJ2-1
cdr3_aa: CASSSGGSYNEQFF
cdr3_nt: TGTGCCAGCAGCTCAGGGGGCTCCTACAATGAGCAGTTCTTC

v_call: TRBV9
d_call: TRBD2
clone_size: -
j_call: TRBJ2-5
cdr3_aa: CASSVASGGKETQYF
cdr3_nt: TGTGCCAGCAGCGTAGCCAGCGGGGGGAAAGAGACCCAGTACTTC

v_call: TRBV19
d_call: -
clone_size: once
j_call: TRBJ1-5
cdr3_aa: CASSIRGTQPQHF
cdr3_nt: TGTGCCAGTAGTATAAGGGGGACTCAGCCCCAGCATTTT

v_call: TRBV10-3
d_call: -
clone_size: -
j_call: TRBJ1-1
cdr3_aa: CAIRAGEEGEAFF
cdr3_nt: TGTGCCATCAGGGCAGGAGAGGAGGGTGAAGCTTTCTTT

v_call: TRBV27
d_call: TRBD1
clone_size: -
j_call: TRBJ2-7
cdr3_aa: CASSLKQGGGEQYF
cdr3_nt: TGTGCCAGCAGTTTAAAACAGGGGGGAGGCGAGCAGTACTTC

v_call: TRBV21-1
d_call: -
clone_size: -
j_call: TRBJ1-2
cdr3_aa: CARPRTGPYGYTF
cdr3_nt: TGTGCCAGGCCTAGGACAGGCCCCTATGGCTACACCTTC

v_call: TRBV5-4
d_call: -
clone_size: -
j_call: TRBJ1-4
cdr3_aa: CASSPAGRGEKLFF
cdr3_nt: TGTGCCAGCAGCCCCGCGGGGAGGGGGGAAAAACTGTTTTTT

v_call: TRBV7-3
d_call: TRBD2
clone_size: few
j_call: TRBJ2-3
cdr3_aa: CASSLREGDTQYF
cdr3_nt: TGTGCCAGCAGCTTAAGGGAGGGAGATACGCAGTATTTT

v_call: TRBV15
d_call: TRBD1
clone_size: -
j_call: TRBJ1-2
cdr3_aa: CATSRQGALGEDGYTF
cdr3_nt: TGTGCCACCAGCAGGCAGGGGGCCCTAGGTGAAGATGGCTACACCTTC

v_call: TRBV6-5
d_call: -
clone_size: -
j_call: TRBJ2-7
cdr3_aa: CASRGQTYEQYF
cdr3_nt: TGTGCCAGCAGAGGACAGACCTACGAGCAGTACTTC

v_call: TRBV11-3
d_call: TRBD1
clone_size: -
j_call: TRBJ2-1
cdr3_aa: CASSTSGTGGYNEQFF
cdr3_nt: TGTGCCAGCAGCACTTCCGGGACAGGGGGGTACAATGAGCAGTTCTTC

v_call: TRBV27
d_call: -
clone_size: -
j_call: TRBJ1-4
cdr3_aa: CASGPTTGGLREKLFF
cdr3_nt: TGTGCCAGCGGCCCAACGACAGGTGGCCTGCGCGAAAAACTGTTTTTT

v_call: TRBV7-9
d_call: -
clone_size: -
j_call: TRBJ2-3
cdr3_aa: CASSPPGAGGDTQYF
cdr3_nt: TGTGCCAGCAGCCCCCCAGGAGCGGGCGGGGATACGCAGTATTTT

v_call: TRBV6-5
d_call: TRBD1
clone_size: -
j_call: TRBJ2-7
cdr3_aa: CASSYRDRGAYEQYF
cdr3_nt: TGTGCCAGCAGTTACCGGGACAGGGGAGCCTACGAGCAGTACTTC

v_call: TRBV2
d_call: -
clone_size: -
j_call: TRBJ1-6
cdr3_aa: CATLDSPLHF
cdr3_nt: TGTGCCACCCTCGATTCACCCCTCCACTTT

v_call: TRBV10-2
d_call: -
clone_size: -
j_call: TRBJ2-5
cdr3_aa: CASSPQYQETQYF
cdr3_nt: TGCGCCAGCAGTCCCCAGTACCAAGAGACCCAGTACTTC

v_call: TRBV11-3
d_call: TRBD2
clone_size: once
j_call: TRBJ2-2
cdr3_aa: CASSSTGLAAGELFF
cdr3_nt: TGTGCCAGCAGCAGCACGGGACTAGCGGCCGGGGAGCTGTTTTTT

v_call: TRBV18
d_call: TRBD1
clone_size: -
j_call: TRBJ1-3
cdr3_aa: CASSPISGGPSGNTIYF
cdr3_nt: TGTGCCAGCTCACCAATCTCAGGGGGCCCCTCTGGAAACACCATATATTTT

v_call: TRBV10-1
d_call: TRBD1
clone_size: -
j_call: TRBJ1-6
cdr3_aa: CASSEGTVNSPLHF
cdr3_nt: TGCGCCAGCAGTGAAGGGACAGTTAATTCACCCCTCCACTTT

v_call: TRBV2
d_call: -
clone_size: -
j_call: TRBJ1-2
cdr3_aa: CASSRTRQSANYGYTF
cdr3_nt: TGTGCCAGCAGTCGTACGAGACAGTCCGCAAACTATGGCTACACCTTC

v_call: TRBV5-1
d_call: -
clone_size: -
j_call: TRBJ1-1
cdr3_aa: CASSPGLGGSRGTEAFF
cdr3_nt: TGCGCCAGCAGCCCCGGGTTGGGGGGGAGTAGGGGCACTGAAGCTTTCTTT

v_call: TRBV7-2
d_call: -
clone_size: -
j_call: TRBJ1-6
cdr3_aa: CASSFRRVRSPLHF
cdr3_nt: TGTGCCAGCAGCTTCCGGAGGGTCAGATCACCCCTCCACTTT

v_call: TRBV19
d_call: -
clone_size: -
j_call: TRBJ1-5
cdr3_aa: CASSAGIQPQHF
cdr3_nt: TGTGCCAGTAGTGCAGGGATTCAGCCCCAGCATTTT

v_call: TRBV10-3
d_call: -
clone_size: -
j_call: TRBJ1-1
cdr3_aa: CAISAPGHPAFF
cdr3_nt: TGTGCCATCAGTGCTCCGGGACACCCAGCTTTCTTT

v_call: TRBV7-8
d_call: -
clone_size: -
j_call: TRBJ1-1
cdr3_aa: CASSLGRNTEAFF
cdr3_nt: TGTGCCAGCAGCTTAGGTAGGAACACTGAAGCTTTCTTT

v_call: TRBV30
d_call: -
clone_size: -
j_call: TRBJ1-1
cdr3_aa: CAWSVGQTEAFF
cdr3_nt: TGTGCCTGGAGTGTTGGTCAGACTGAAGCTTTCTTT

v_call: TRBV5-1
d_call: TRBD1
clone_size: -
j_call: TRBJ1-2
cdr3_aa: CASSLIGTDGYTF
cdr3_nt: TGCGCCAGCAGTCTGATCGGGACAGATGGCTACACCTTC

v_call: TRBV12-3/TRBV12-4
d_call: -
clone_size: few
j_call: TRBJ2-1
cdr3_aa: CASSFYYEQFF
cdr3_nt: TGTGCCAGCAGTTTTTATTATGAGCAGTTCTTC

v_call: TRBV6-5
d_call: TRBD1
clone_size: -
j_call: TRBJ2-4
cdr3_aa: CASSSGGGNIQYF
cdr3_nt: TGTGCCAGCAGTTCAGGGGGTGGGAACATTCAGTACTTC

v_call: TRBV5-6
d_call: TRBD2
clone_size: -
j_call: TRBJ2-3
cdr3_aa: CASSLEGLASDTQYF
cdr3_nt: TGTGCCAGCAGCTTGGAGGGACTAGCGTCAGATACGCAGTATTTT

v_call: TRBV19
d_call: TRBD1
clone_size: -
j_call: TRBJ1-5
cdr3_aa: CASSIEGADQPQHF
cdr3_nt: TGTGCCAGTAGTATTGAGGGGGCTGATCAGCCCCAGCATTTT

v_call: TRBV10-3
d_call: TRBD1
clone_size: -
j_call: TRBJ2-6
cdr3_aa: CAISELGTGGTGANVLTF
cdr3_nt: TGTGCCATCAGTGAGCTAGGGACAGGGGGTACTGGGGCCAACGTCCTGACTTTC

v_call: TRBV18
d_call: TRBD1
clone_size: -
j_call: TRBJ1-1
cdr3_aa: CASSAQGALNTEAFF
cdr3_nt: TGTGCCAGCTCAGCCCAGGGGGCCTTGAACACTGAAGCTTTCTTT

v_call: TRBV5-1
d_call: -
clone_size: -
j_call: TRBJ1-4
cdr3_aa: CASSLEAGSGEKLFF
cdr3_nt: TGCGCCAGCAGCTTGGAGGCAGGGTCAGGAGAAAAACTGTTTTTT

v_call: TRBV6-4
d_call: -
clone_size: -
j_call: TRBJ1-6
cdr3_aa: CASSLRDGSPLHF
cdr3_nt: TGTGCCAGCAGCCTCAGGGATGGGTCACCCCTCCACTTT

v_call: TRBV30
d_call: -
clone_size: -
j_call: TRBJ1-3
cdr3_aa: CAWADWHSGNTIYF
cdr3_nt: TGTGCCTGGGCTGACTGGCACTCTGGAAACACCATATATTTT

v_call: TRBV25-1
d_call: TRBD2
clone_size: -
j_call: TRBJ2-7
cdr3_aa: CASTRGEGPYEQYF
cdr3_nt: TGTGCCAGCACTCGAGGGGAGGGCCCCTACGAGCAGTACTTC

v_call: TRBV3-1/TRBV3-2
d_call: TRBD2
clone_size: -
j_call: TRBJ2-7
cdr3_aa: CASSPTGGATIINEQYF
cdr3_nt: TGTGCCAGCAGCCCCACGGGGGGGGCAACTATCATAAACGAGCAGTACTTC

v_call: TRBV6-4
d_call: TRBD1
clone_size: -
j_call: TRBJ1-5
cdr3_aa: CARADRGTPMGNQPQHF
cdr3_nt: TGTGCCAGAGCGGACAGGGGGACCCCGATGGGCAATCAGCCCCAGCATTTT

v_call: TRBV7-8
d_call: -
clone_size: -
j_call: TRBJ1-5
cdr3_aa: CASSLAEGGGQGNQPQHF
cdr3_nt: TGTGCCAGCAGCTTAGCGGAGGGGGGAGGGCAGGGCAATCAGCCCCAGCATTTT

v_call: TRBV19
d_call: -
clone_size: many
j_call: TRBJ1-5
cdr3_aa: CASSMGIQGPSNQPQHF
cdr3_nt: TGTGCCAGTAGTATGGGCATTCAGGGTCCTAGCAATCAGCCCCAGCATTTT

v_call: TRBV29-1
d_call: -
clone_size: -
j_call: TRBJ2-7
cdr3_aa: CSVEETTRSSYEQYF
cdr3_nt: TGCAGCGTTGAAGAGACGACTCGAAGCTCCTACGAGCAGTACTTC

v_call: TRBV3-1/TRBV3-2
d_call: -
clone_size: -
j_call: TRBJ1-1
cdr3_aa: CASSLRGGNTEAFF
cdr3_nt: TGTGCCAGCAGCCTTCGAGGGGGAAACACTGAAGCTTTCTTT

v_call: TRBV6-5
d_call: TRBD1
clone_size: once
j_call: TRBJ1-3
cdr3_aa: CASRSQGAGGNTIYF
cdr3_nt: TGTGCCAGCAGATCACAGGGGGCTGGGGGAAACACCATATATTTT

v_call: TRBV10-2
d_call: TRBD2
clone_size: -
j_call: TRBJ2-3
cdr3_aa: CASSGLAGGITDTQYF
cdr3_nt: TGCGCCAGCAGCGGACTAGCGGGGGGGATCACAGATACGCAGTATTTT

v_call: TRBV3-1/TRBV3-2
d_call: -
clone_size: -
j_call: TRBJ1-2
cdr3_aa: CASSEQGRSNYGYTF
cdr3_nt: TGTGCCAGCAGCGAACAGGGTAGATCTAACTATGGCTACACCTTC

v_call: TRBV3-1/TRBV3-2
d_call: -
clone_size: -
j_call: TRBJ1-6
cdr3_aa: CASSQGDIYNSPLHF
cdr3_nt: TGTGCCAGCAGCCAGGGGGACATCTATAATTCACCCCTCCACTTT

v_call: TRBV3-1/TRBV3-2
d_call: -
clone_size: -
j_call: TRBJ1-1
cdr3_aa: CASSSNRGTEAFF
cdr3_nt: TGTGCCAGCAGCAGCAATCGGGGCACTGAAGCTTTCTTT

v_call: TRBV5-6
d_call: TRBD1
clone_size: few
j_call: TRBJ1-2
cdr3_aa: CASSLGQAQGYTF
cdr3_nt: TGTGCCAGCAGCCTGGGACAGGCGCAGGGCTACACCTTC

v_call: TRBV10-2
d_call: TRBD1
clone_size: -
j_call: TRBJ2-3
cdr3_aa: CASTRLSDRVTDTQYF
cdr3_nt: TGCGCCAGCACCCGATTATCTGACAGGGTCACAGATACGCAGTATTTT

v_call: TRBV2
d_call: TRBD1
clone_size: few
j_call: TRBJ2-3
cdr3_aa: CASSATWTGSTDTQYF
cdr3_nt: TGTGCCAGCAGCGCCACCTGGACAGGAAGCACAGATACGCAGTATTTT